This T cell receptor (beta chain) was recovered during a study of T-cell reconstitution after alpha-beta-depleted transplantation in children. Study outcomes and limitations: It was newly produced T cells that mostly accounted for T-cell counts and diversity one year after transplant.

This clonotype has at least ten counts. Its antigen is as yet unknown. The CDR3 totals 13 residues. With 8 bases clipped from V and 3 bases from J, the junction kept 2 bases outside the gene matches. Germline loops: CDR1 SGHTA, CDR2 FQGNSA. Unique molecular identifiers featured in how the TCRbeta library was prepared. A single record per CDR3 protein comes from TCRdb applying MiXCR to the PCR reads. Of about 240,000 distinct CDR3 sequences in the sample, about 23% are singletons; the top ten hold about 2.6%. The source of this sequence is a girl aged 2-10 years with Fanconi anemia, due to receive a stem cell transplant. This chain connects TRBV7-2 to TRBJ2-1, with TRBD2 identical over 9 bases. The sequenced sample was PBMCs, obtained before TCRalphabeta/CD19-depleted stem cell transplant. The CDR3 region has the DNA TGTGCCAGCCGACTAGCGGTCTACAATGAGCAGTTCTTC. Translation: CASRLAVYNEQFF.